The 28 T cell receptor beta chains given below trace back to one sample, sequenced in a study of read filtering for tumor transcriptome and immune sequencing. From 350 to 500 ng of RNA, a library with molecular barcoded alpha/delta and beta/gamma adaptors was made. TCRdb used MiXCR to reprocess the reads, holding one entry per CDR3 protein. The data show about 38,000 distinct CDR3 sequences, with 12% to 15% seen just once and more than 15% held by the top ten. Sequencing input: a population of CD138-negative cells sorted from bone marrow. These receptors all stem from a donor aged 40 or older with multiple myeloma.

This clonotype was observed a handful of times. This rearrangement joins TRBV5-1 to TRBJ1-4; D remains ambiguous. The V gene's germline CDR1 is SGHRS and CDR2 YFSETQ. This CDR3 region has 14 residues. The V end was cut by 3 bases, the J end by 4 bases, with 10 bases between. In DNA, the CDR3 is TGCGCCAGCAGCTCGGAACAGTTTAATGAAAAACTGTTTTTT. This codes for CASSSEQFNEKLFF.

V and J are TRBV4-3 and TRBJ2-2; 9 bases agree with TRBD1. Germline CDR1 is LGHNA and CDR2 is YSLEER. The CDR3 sequence is 18 residues long. V lost 0 bases and J lost 5; bases outside the gene matches: 10. The chain's CDR3 is CASSQEVGTGKNTGELFF. Written as DNA, the CDR3 is TGCGCCAGCAGCCAAGAAGTTGGGACAGGGAAAAATACCGGGGAGCTGTTTTTT.

This clonotype was counted ten times or more. CDR3 nucleotide sequence: TGCAGTGCTAGAGGACCGGGGGGTGGAAGTAGGACAACCGGGGAGCTGTTTTTT. Translation: CSARGPGGGSRTTGELFF. The chain links TRBV20-1 to TRBJ2-2; 7 nucleotides line up with TRBD2. J lost 5 bases, V lost 1 base, and 16 bases had no gene match. This CDR3 has 18 residues. CDR1 and CDR2 (germline): DFQATT, SNEGSKA (reference sequence).

At least ten counts were recorded for this clonotype. The chain has TRBV5-1 and TRBJ1-4; perhaps TRBD1 as D (6 bases). Trimming took 0 bases from V and 8 from J, leaving 11 bases between them. This CDR3 contains 14 residues. Germline CDR1 SGHRS, CDR2 YFSETQ. CDR3 nucleotides: TGCGCCAGCAGCTTGGACCCGGACAGCGAAAAACTGTTTTTT. Protein: CASSLDPDSEKLFF. Filled out from reference TRBV5-1 and TRBJ1-4, the complete variable domain reads KAGVTQTPRYLIKTRGQQVTLSCSPISGHRSVSWYQQTPGQGLQFLFEYFSETQRNKGNFPGRFSGRQFSNSRSEMNVSTLELGDSALYLCASSLDPDSEKLFFGSGTQLSVL.

This clonotype was counted many times. This sequence joins TRBV3-1 and TRBJ2-3, with TRBD1 identical over 7 bases. The CDR3 loop spans 17 amino acids. Germline CDR1 reads LGHDT; CDR2 reads YNNKEL (reference sequence). The trim removed 0 bases at V and 3 bases at J, leaving 9 bases unmatched. The CDR3 sequence is CASSQDQRGRFTDTQYF. The CDR3 coding sequence is TGTGCCAGCAGCCAAGATCAAAGGGGGCGTTTTACAGATACGCAGTATTTT.

This clonotype was seen many times. This chain uses TRBV29-1 with TRBJ2-7; TRBD1 agrees at 8 bases. CDR3 length: 14 amino acids. The V gene's germline CDR1 is SQVTM and CDR2 ANQGSEA. The junction had 7 bases not matched to a gene; V was cut back by 1 base and J by 5 bases. In DNA, the CDR3 is TGCAGCGTTGAAGGTTGGCAGGGGGCCCACGAGCAGTACTTC. Residues: CSVEGWQGAHEQYF.

At least ten counts were recorded for this clonotype. The rearrangement joins TRBV20-1 to TRBJ1-5, with unresolved D. From germline, CDR1 is DFQATT and CDR2 SNEGSKA (reference sequence). Trimming left V 1 base short and J 7 bases short, with 8 bases between. The CDR3 covers 12 residues. The chain's CDR3 is CSARGAGQPQHF. The CDR3 nucleotides are TGCAGTGCTAGAGGAGCGGGCCAGCCCCAGCATTTT.

Ten or more counts support this clonotype. V gene TRBV25-1 combines with J gene TRBJ1-1, with D unclear. The CDR3 has 16 amino acids. Trimming shortened V by 1 base and J by 0 bases, and 12 bases separated the two germline ends. Germline values: CDR1 MGHDK, CDR2 SYGVNS. CDR3 sequence: CASSESLRGVNTEAFF. CDR3 in DNA: TGTGCCAGCAGTGAATCACTCCGGGGTGTGAACACTGAAGCTTTCTTT.

This clonotype showed up many times. V gene TRBV5-1 combines with J gene TRBJ2-3; D remains unclear. The V gene's germline CDR1 is SGHRS and CDR2 YFSETQ. The CDR3 is made up of 13 amino acids. V gave up 4 bases and J gave up 0 bases, with 6 bases separating them. The CDR3 reads CASSRVSTDTQYF. The CDR3, as DNA: TGCGCCAGCAGCCGTGTTAGCACAGATACGCAGTATTTT.

This clonotype was seen at least ten times. V usage is TRBV20-1 and J usage is TRBJ1-2; maybe TRBD1 (6 bases). Per germline, CDR1 DFQATT and CDR2 SNEGSKA (reference sequence). The CDR3 covers 14 residues. V gave up 0 bases and J gave up 2 bases, with 10 bases separating them. The CDR3 bases are TGCAGTGCTAGAGATCTTAGGGGGAACTATGGCTACACCTTC. Amino acids: CSARDLRGNYGYTF.

This clonotype has a count of ten or more. In DNA, the CDR3 is TGTGCCAGCAGCTTAGGAGACAGAAAGCAGTACTTC. It codes for CASSLGDRKQYF. The chain employs TRBV7-9 and TRBJ2-7; D is perhaps TRBD1 (5 bases). V was shortened by 1 base and J by 8 bases, with 9 bases between the two germline ends. Per germline, CDR1 SEHNR and CDR2 FQNEAQ (reference sequence). CDR3 length: 12 amino acids.

To note about this clonotype: Germline and junction disagree at one end, which may indicate a read error. J is TRBJ2-2 and V is TRBV30; possibly TRBD2 for D (5 bases). Germline CDR1 reads GTSNPN; CDR2 reads SVGIG (reference sequence). There are 13 residues in the CDR3. The CDR3 sequence: CAWSIGNTGELVF. The CDR3 DNA follows: TGTGCCTGGAGTATAGGGAACACCGGGGAACTGGTTTTT.

This clonotype was observed many times. J is TRBJ1-1 and V is TRBV10-3, with D hard to call. Germline loops: CDR1 ENHRY, CDR2 SYGVKD. V was trimmed by 4 bases and J by 1 base, leaving 7 bases between them. This CDR3 region has 13 residues. Here the CDR3 reads CAISGTANTEAFF. CDR3 DNA sequence: TGTGCCATCAGTGGGACGGCGAACACTGAAGCTTTCTTT.

This clonotype has ten or more counts. The chain is built from TRBV5-6 and TRBJ2-2, with D perhaps TRBD1 (5 bases). Germline CDR1 and CDR2: SGHDT and YYEEEE. This CDR3 has 16 residues. Between the trimmed V and J ends, which lost 6 bases and 0 bases, there was a span of 15 bases. The CDR3 spells CASIPSDTTNTGELFF. The CDR3 DNA sequence: TGTGCCAGCATCCCTTCGGACACGACGAACACCGGGGAGCTGTTTTTT.

This clonotype was found many times. The gene calls are TRBV11-2 and TRBJ2-3; tentative D call: TRBD2 (5 bases). Germline V gene lookup returns CDR1 SGHAT and CDR2 FQNNGV. This CDR3 has 17 residues. V lost 5 bases to trimming and J lost 0 bases, with 18 bases between them. The CDR3 region is CASSPRAGISSTDTQYF. DNA for the CDR3: TGTGCCAGCAGCCCCCGAGCCGGGATTTCTAGCACAGATACGCAGTATTTT.

This clonotype came up many times. The chain has TRBV28 and TRBJ2-5; D perhaps matches TRBD2 (7 bases). The CDR3 runs to 14 residues. The V gene's germline CDR1 is MDHEN and CDR2 SYDVKM. Trimming shortened V by 4 bases and J by 6 bases, and 15 bases separated the two germline ends. The CDR3 spells CASSSGFGGQTQYF. DNA for the CDR3: TGTGCCAGCAGTTCGGGTTTCGGGGGGCAGACCCAGTACTTC. Full variable domain (outside the CDR3, taken from reference TRBV28 and TRBJ2-5): DVKVTQSSRYLVKRTGEKVFLECVQDMDHENMFWYRQDPGLGLRLIYFSYDVKMKEKGDIPEGYSVSREKKERFSLILESASTNQTSMYLCASSSGFGGQTQYFGPGTRLLVL.

This clonotype was observed at least ten times. The J gene is TRBJ1-2, the V gene TRBV18; a weak D match, TRBD1 (5 bases). With 3 bases removed from V and 1 base from J, the gap between germline ends came to 12 bases. The CDR3 totals 15 residues. Germline V gene sequence: CDR1 KGHSH, CDR2 LQKENI. The CDR3 nucleotides are TGTGCCAGCTCACCTACCGAGGGGATTAACTATGGCTACACCTTC. It yields the protein CASSPTEGINYGYTF.

This clonotype was counted many times. Because the CDR3 is missing its conserved closing phenylalanine or tryptophan, this is likely a read error. The J gene is TRBJ2-2, the V gene TRBV5-5, with TRBD1 as a possible D gene (6 bases). The germline V and J ends were trimmed by 4 bases and 0 bases, with 10 bases remaining between them. Germline V gene data show CDR1 as SGHKS and CDR2 as YYEKEE (reference sequence). This CDR3 spans 15 amino acids. The CDR3 bases are TGTGCCAGCAGCCTGGGACAATCGAACACCGGGGAGCTGTTTTCT. Its translation is CASSLGQSNTGELFS.

This clonotype was detected a few times. The genes are TRBV7-2 and TRBJ2-7; no firm D call. Germline lookup yields CDR1 SGHTA and CDR2 FQGNSA. The CDR3 consists of 15 residues. V was cut by 2 bases and J by 2 bases, with 13 bases left in between. CDR3 DNA sequence: TGTGCCAGCAGCTTACAGGTAGTCCCGACCTACGAGCAGTACTTC. Translation: CASSLQVVPTYEQYF.

This clonotype was observed at least ten times. V gene TRBV29-1 combines with J gene TRBJ1-1; no definite D call. There are 10 residues in the CDR3. V was pared by 4 bases and J by 8 bases, with 8 bases between. The germline V gene encodes CDR1 SQVTM and CDR2 ANQGSEA. Written as DNA, the CDR3 is TGCAGCGTTGGTACAACCGAAGCTTTCTTT. Protein: CSVGTTEAFF. The full variable domain, its missing parts supplied by reference TRBV29-1 and TRBJ1-1, is SAVISQKPSRDICQRGTSLTIQCQVDSQVTMMFWYRQQPGQSLTLIATANQGSEATYESGFVIDKFPISRPNLTFSTLTVSNMSPEDSSIYLCSVGTTEAFFGQGTRLTVV.

This clonotype appeared many times. The chain uses TRBV6-5 and TRBJ2-7; D is uncertain. Germline V gene lookup returns CDR1 MNHEY and CDR2 SVGAGI. The CDR3 runs to 13 residues. The V and J ends lost 0 bases and 6 bases respectively, with 9 bases between them. DNA for the CDR3: TGTGCCAGCAGTTACTCAGCTACGACCGAGCAGTACTTC. Encoded protein: CASSYSATTEQYF.

There are many counts of this clonotype. The rearrangement uses TRBV24-1 and TRBJ2-3; D may be TRBD2 (5 bases). Trimming pared 7 bases from V and 6 bases from J, leaving 7 bases between. From germline, CDR1 is KGHDR and CDR2 SFDVKD. CDR3 size: 11 residues. The CDR3 nucleotides are TGTGCCACCAGCGGGGAGGATACGCAGTATTTT. It yields the protein CATSGEDTQYF.

This clonotype was detected ten times or more. The rearrangement uses TRBV7-9 and TRBJ1-1, with 7 bases lining up with TRBD1. The germline CDR1 and CDR2 sequences are SEHNR and FQNEAQ (reference sequence). This CDR3 comprises 15 residues. Losses at the gene ends were 1 base for V and 4 bases for J; bases not matched to a gene: 6. Here the CDR3 reads CASSLVRQGTTEAFF. The CDR3, as DNA: TGTGCCAGCAGCTTAGTCAGACAGGGTACCACTGAAGCTTTCTTT.

This clonotype has ten or more counts. V gene TRBV4-3 combines with J gene TRBJ2-3; 8 bases fit TRBD2. V shed 0 bases and J 1 base; nucleotides not matched to a gene: 9. The CDR3 is 18 residues long. Germline V lookup: CDR1 LGHNA, CDR2 YSLEER. The CDR3 spells CASSQEWAVAGRTDTQYF. CDR3 bases: TGCGCCAGCAGCCAAGAATGGGCGGTAGCGGGACGCACAGATACGCAGTATTTT.

In DNA, the CDR3 is TGCAGTGCTCCCGACCCCCAGGGGGCGCGGAGTCGAATCGGGGAGCTGTTTTTT. It codes for CSAPDPQGARSRIGELFF. V and J are TRBV20-1 and TRBJ2-2; TRBD1 agrees at 8 bases. The CDR3 runs 18 residues. J lost 7 bases, V lost 5 bases, and 21 bases had no gene match. CDR1 and CDR2 (germline): DFQATT, SNEGSKA (reference sequence).

At least ten counts were recorded for this clonotype. V and J are TRBV7-2 and TRBJ2-1; 9 bases agree with TRBD2. This CDR3 has 15 residues. Germline assignment: CDR1 SGHTA and CDR2 FQGNSA. J was trimmed by 1 base and V by 7 bases; bases with no gene match: 5. In DNA, the CDR3 is TGTGCCAGCACCGTCCTAGCGGGATCCTACAATGAGCAGTTCTTC. Its translation is CASTVLAGSYNEQFF.

This clonotype was recorded many times. This rearrangement joins TRBV28 to TRBJ2-3; D is unclear. The CDR3 extends over 13 amino acids. The ends were cut back, 4 bases at V and 5 bases at J, with 10 bases in the middle. CDR1 MDHEN and CDR2 SYDVKM come from the germline V gene. The CDR3 bases are TGTGCCAGCAGTTCATCTGCCGGAGATACGCAGTATTTT. This codes for CASSSSAGDTQYF.

This clonotype was recorded at least ten times. This chain uses TRBV5-1 with TRBJ1-1; D gene uncertain. Deletions cut 0 bases from V and 1 base from J, with 7 bases between. Per germline, CDR1 SGHRS and CDR2 YFSETQ. This CDR3 is built from 14 residues. CDR3 DNA sequence: TGCGCCAGCAGCTTGGGAGGTTCGAACACTGAAGCTTTCTTT. Translated: CASSLGGSNTEAFF.